This T cell receptor beta chain was sequenced during a study of blood T cells in healthy people across ages. Trimming shortened V by 7 bases and J by 2 bases, and 11 bases separated the two germline ends. The V gene's germline CDR1 is SNHLY and CDR2 FYNNEI. The CDR3 is made up of 13 amino acids. Alongside a J-beta primer mix, a sample-barcoded 5' primer served in a second PCR lasting 7 to 11 cycles. TCRdb passed the 5' RACE reads through MiXCR, listing each CDR3 protein once. The sample has hundreds of thousands of distinct CDR3 sequences; 40% to 50% are singletons. Sequencing was performed on blood. This receptor was obtained from a man aged 60 to 69 in good health. J is TRBJ1-2 and V is TRBV2; D perhaps matches TRBD1 (5 bases). CDR3 amino acids: CASMRGPNYGYTF. The CDR3 DNA reads TGTGCCAGCATGAGGGGTCCCAACTATGGCTACACCTTC.